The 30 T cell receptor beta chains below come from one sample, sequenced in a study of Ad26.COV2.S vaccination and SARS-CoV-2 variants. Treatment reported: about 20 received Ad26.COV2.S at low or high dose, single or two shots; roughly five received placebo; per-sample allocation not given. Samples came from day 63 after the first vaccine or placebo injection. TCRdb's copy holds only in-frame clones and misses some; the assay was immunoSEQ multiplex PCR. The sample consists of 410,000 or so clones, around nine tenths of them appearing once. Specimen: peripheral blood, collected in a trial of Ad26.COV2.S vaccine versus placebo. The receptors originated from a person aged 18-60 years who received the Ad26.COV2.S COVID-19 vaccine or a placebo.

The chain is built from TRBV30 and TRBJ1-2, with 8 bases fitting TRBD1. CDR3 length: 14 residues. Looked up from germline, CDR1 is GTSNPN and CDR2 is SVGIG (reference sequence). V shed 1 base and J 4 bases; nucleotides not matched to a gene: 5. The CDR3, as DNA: TGTGCCTGGAGTGGGACAGGGCGCAGCTATGGCTACACCTTC. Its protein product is CAWSGTGRSYGYTF.

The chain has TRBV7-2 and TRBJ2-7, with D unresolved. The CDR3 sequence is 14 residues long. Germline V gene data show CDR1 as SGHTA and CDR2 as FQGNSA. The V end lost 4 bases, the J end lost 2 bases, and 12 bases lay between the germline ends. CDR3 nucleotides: TGTGCCAGCAGCTCCCACCTGGCCCCCTACGAGCAGTACTTC. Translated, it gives CASSSHLAPYEQYF.

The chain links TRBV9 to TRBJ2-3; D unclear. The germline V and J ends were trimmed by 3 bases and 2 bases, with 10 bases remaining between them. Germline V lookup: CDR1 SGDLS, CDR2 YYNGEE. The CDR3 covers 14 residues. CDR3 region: CASSDSNPTDTQYF. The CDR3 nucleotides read TGTGCCAGCAGCGATTCTAACCCCACAGATACGCAGTATTTT.

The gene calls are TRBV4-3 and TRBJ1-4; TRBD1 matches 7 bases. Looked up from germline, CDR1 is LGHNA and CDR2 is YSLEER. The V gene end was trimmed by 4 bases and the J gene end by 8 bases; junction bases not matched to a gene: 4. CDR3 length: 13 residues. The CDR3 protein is CASSLAGGEKLFF. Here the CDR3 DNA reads TGCGCCAGCAGCCTTGCAGGGGGGGAAAAACTGTTTTTT.

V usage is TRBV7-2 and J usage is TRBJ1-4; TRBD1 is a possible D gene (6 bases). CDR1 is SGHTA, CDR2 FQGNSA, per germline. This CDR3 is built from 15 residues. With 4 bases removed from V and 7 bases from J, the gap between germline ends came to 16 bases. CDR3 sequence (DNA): TGTGCCAGCAGCTCGGGGGCCGGGGGCGCTGAAAAACTGTTTTTT. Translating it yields CASSSGAGGAEKLFF.

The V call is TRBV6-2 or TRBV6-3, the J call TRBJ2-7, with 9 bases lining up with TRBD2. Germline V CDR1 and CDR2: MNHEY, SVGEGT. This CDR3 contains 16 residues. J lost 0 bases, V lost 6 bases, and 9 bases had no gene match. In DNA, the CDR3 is TGTGCCAGCAGCTTCGGACTAGCGACGAGCTCCTACGAGCAGTACTTC. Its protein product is CASSFGLATSSYEQYF.

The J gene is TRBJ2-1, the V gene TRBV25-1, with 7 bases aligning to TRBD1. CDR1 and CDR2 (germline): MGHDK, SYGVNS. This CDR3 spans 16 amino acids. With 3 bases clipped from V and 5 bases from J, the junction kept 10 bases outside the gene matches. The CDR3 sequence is CASSDVHDRENNEQFF. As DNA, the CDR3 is TGTGCCAGCAGTGACGTCCACGACAGGGAAAACAATGAGCAGTTCTTC. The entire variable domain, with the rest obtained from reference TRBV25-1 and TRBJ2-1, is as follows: EADIYQTPRYLVIGTGKKITLECSQTMGHDKMYWYQQDPGMELHLIHYSYGVNSTEKGDLSSESTVSRIRTEHFPLTLESARPSHTSQYLCASSDVHDRENNEQFFGPGTRLTVL.

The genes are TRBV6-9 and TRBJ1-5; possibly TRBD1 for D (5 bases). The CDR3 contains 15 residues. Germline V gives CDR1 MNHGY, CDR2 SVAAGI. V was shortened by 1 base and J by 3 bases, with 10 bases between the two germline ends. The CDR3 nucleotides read TGTGCCAGCAGTTATTTCAGGGAAGTCAATCAGCCCCAGCATTTT. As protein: CASSYFREVNQPQHF.

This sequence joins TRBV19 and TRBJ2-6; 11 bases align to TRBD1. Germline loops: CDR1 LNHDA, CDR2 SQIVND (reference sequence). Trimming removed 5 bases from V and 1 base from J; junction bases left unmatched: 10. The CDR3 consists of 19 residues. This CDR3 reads CASSSRTGGPRSGANVLTF. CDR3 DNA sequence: TGTGCCAGTAGTTCCCGGACAGGGGGCCCCAGATCTGGGGCCAACGTCCTGACTTTC. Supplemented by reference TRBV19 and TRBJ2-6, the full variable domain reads DGGITQSPKYLFRKEGQNVTLSCEQNLNHDAMYWYRQDPGQGLRLIYYSQIVNDFQKGDIAEGYSVSREKKESFPLTVTSAQKNPTAFYLCASSSRTGGPRSGANVLTFGAGSRLTVL.

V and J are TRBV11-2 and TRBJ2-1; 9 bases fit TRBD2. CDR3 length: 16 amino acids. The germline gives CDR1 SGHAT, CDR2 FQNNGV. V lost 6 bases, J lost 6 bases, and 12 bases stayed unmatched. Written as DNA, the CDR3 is TGTGCCAGCAGTCTCCTGACTAGCGGAGGGGGCAATGAGCAGTTCTTC. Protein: CASSLLTSGGGNEQFF.

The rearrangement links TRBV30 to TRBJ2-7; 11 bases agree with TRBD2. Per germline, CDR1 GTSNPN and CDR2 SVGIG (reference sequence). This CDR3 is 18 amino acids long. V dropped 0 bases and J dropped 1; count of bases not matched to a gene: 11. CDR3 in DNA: TGTGCCTGGAGTGTGGCACTAGCGGGAGTCTCCTTTTCCTACGAGCAGTACTTC. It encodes CAWSVALAGVSFSYEQYF.

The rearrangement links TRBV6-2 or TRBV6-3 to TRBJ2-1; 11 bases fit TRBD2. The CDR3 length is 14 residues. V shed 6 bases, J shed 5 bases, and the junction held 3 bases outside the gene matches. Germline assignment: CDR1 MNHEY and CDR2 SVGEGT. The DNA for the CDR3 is TGTGCCAGCAGCGGGACTAGCGGTAACAATGAGCAGTTCTTC. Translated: CASSGTSGNNEQFF.

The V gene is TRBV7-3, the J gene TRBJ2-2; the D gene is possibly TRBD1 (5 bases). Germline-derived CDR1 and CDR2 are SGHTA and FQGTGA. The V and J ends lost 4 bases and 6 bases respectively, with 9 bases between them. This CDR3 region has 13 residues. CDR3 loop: CASSSQGSGELFF. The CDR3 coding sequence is TGTGCCAGCAGCTCCCAGGGTTCCGGGGAGCTGTTTTTT.

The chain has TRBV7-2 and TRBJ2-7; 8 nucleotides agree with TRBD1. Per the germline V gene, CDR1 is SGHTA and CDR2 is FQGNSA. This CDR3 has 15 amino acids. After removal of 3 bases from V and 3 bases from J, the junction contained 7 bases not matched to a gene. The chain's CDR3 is CASSFAGQGLYEQYF. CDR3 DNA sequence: TGTGCCAGCAGCTTCGCCGGACAGGGACTCTACGAGCAGTACTTC. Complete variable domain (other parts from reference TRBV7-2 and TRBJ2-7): GAGVSQSPSNKVTEKGKDVELRCDPISGHTALYWYRQSLGQGLEFLIYFQGNSAPDKSGLPSDRFSAERTGGSVSTLTIQRTQQEDSAVYLCASSFAGQGLYEQYFGPGTRLTVT.

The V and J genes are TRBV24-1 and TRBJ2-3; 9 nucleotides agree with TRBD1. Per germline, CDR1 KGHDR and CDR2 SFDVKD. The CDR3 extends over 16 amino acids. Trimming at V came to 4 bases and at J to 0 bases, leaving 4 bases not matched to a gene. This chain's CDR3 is CATSEGTGKSTDTQYF. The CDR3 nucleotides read TGTGCCACCAGTGAAGGGACAGGGAAAAGCACAGATACGCAGTATTTT.

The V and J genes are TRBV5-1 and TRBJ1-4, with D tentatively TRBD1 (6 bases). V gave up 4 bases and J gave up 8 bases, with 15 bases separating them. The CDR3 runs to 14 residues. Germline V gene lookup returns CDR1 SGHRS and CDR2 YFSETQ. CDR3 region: CASSQTTGQEKLFF. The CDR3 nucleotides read TGCGCCAGCAGCCAAACTACAGGGCAGGAAAAACTGTTTTTT.

CDR3 coding DNA: TGTGCCAGCAGCTTAGGATCCCGGGTTGCCGGGGAGCTGTTTTTT. The encoded protein is CASSLGSRVAGELFF. V is TRBV7-8 and J is TRBJ2-2; D is unclear. The CDR3 length is 15 residues. The V gene lost 1 base and the J gene lost 6 bases, with 12 bases spanning the gap. Per the germline V gene, CDR1 is SGHVS and CDR2 is FQNEAQ.

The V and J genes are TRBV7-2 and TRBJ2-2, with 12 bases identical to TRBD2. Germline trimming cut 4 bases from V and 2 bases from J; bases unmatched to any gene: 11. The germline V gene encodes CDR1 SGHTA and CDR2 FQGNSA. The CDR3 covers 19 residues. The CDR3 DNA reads TGTGCCAGCAGCTCGCGATATTCTAGCGGGAGGGCAAACACCGGGGAGCTGTTTTTT. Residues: CASSSRYSSGRANTGELFF.

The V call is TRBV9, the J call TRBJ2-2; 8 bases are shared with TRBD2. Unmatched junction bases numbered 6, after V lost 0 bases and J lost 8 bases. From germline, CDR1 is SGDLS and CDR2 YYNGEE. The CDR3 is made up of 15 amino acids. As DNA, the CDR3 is TGTGCCAGCAGCGTAGATGGTAGCGGGAAAGGGGAGCTGTTTTTT. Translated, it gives CASSVDGSGKGELFF.

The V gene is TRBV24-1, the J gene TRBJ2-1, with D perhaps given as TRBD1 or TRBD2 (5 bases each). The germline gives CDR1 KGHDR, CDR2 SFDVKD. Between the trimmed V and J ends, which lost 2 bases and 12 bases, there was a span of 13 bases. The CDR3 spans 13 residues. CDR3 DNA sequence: TGTGCCACCAGTGATTCGGGACGGTCGGGGCAGTTCTTC. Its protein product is CATSDSGRSGQFF.

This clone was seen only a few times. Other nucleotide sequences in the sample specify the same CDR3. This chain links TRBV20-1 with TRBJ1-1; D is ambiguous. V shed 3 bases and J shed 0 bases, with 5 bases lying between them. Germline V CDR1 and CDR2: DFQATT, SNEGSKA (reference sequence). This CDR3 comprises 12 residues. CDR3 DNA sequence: TGCAGTGCTAGTTTGGTGAACACTGAAGCTTTCTTT. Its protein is CSASLVNTEAFF.

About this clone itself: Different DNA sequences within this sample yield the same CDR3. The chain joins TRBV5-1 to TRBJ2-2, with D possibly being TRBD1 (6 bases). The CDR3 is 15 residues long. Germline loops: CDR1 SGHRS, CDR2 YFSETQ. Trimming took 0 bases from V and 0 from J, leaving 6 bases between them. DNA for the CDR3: TGCGCCAGCAGCTTGGACAGGGCGAACACCGGGGAGCTGTTTTTT. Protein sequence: CASSLDRANTGELFF.

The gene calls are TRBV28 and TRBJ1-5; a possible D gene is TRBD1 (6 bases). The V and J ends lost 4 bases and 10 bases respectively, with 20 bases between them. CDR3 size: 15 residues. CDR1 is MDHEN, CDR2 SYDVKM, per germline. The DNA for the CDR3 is TGTGCCAGCAGTTCCTACAGGGAAATGTTATATCCCCAGCATTTT. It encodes CASSSYREMLYPQHF.

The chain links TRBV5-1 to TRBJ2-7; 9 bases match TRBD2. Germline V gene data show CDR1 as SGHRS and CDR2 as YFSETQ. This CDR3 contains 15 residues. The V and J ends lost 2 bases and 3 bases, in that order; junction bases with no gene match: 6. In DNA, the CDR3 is TGCGCCAGCAGCTTCGCGCGGGAGGGCCTCTACGAGCAGTACTTC. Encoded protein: CASSFAREGLYEQYF.

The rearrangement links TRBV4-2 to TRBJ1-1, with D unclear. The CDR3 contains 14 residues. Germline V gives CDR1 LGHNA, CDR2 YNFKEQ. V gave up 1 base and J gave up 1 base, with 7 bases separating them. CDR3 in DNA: TGTGCCAGCAGCCAAGGGGGAGAGAACACTGAAGCTTTCTTT. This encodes CASSQGGENTEAFF.

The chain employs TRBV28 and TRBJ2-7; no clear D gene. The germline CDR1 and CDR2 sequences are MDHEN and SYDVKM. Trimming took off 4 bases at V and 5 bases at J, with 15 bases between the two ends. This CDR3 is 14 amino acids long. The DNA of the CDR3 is TGTGCCAGCAGTTATGTTCAAGCTATCGACGAGCAGTACTTC. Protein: CASSYVQAIDEQYF.

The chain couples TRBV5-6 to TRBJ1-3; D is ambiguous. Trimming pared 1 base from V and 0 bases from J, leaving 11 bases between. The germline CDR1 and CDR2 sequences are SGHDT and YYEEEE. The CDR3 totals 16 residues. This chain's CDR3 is CASSLNGKLSGNTIYF. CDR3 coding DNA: TGTGCCAGCAGCTTGAACGGCAAACTCTCTGGAAACACCATATATTTT.

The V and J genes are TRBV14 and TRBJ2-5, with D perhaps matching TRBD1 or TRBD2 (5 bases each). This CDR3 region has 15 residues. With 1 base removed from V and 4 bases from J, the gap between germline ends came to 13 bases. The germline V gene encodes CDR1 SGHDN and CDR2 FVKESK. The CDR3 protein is CASSQGGIGGETQYF. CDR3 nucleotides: TGTGCCAGCAGCCAAGGGGGGATAGGTGGAGAGACCCAGTACTTC. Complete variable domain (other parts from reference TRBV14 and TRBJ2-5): EAGVTQFPSHSVIEKGQTVTLRCDPISGHDNLYWYRRVMGKEIKFLLHFVKESKQDESGMPNNRFLAERTGGTYSTLKVQPAELEDSGVYFCASSQGGIGGETQYFGPGTRLLVL.

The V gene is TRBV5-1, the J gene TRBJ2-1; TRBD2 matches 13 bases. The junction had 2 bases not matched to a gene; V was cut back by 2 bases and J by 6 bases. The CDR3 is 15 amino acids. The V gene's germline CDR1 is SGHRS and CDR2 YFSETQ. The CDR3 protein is CASSFTSGRGNEQFF. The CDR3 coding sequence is TGCGCCAGCAGCTTTACTAGCGGGAGGGGCAATGAGCAGTTCTTC.

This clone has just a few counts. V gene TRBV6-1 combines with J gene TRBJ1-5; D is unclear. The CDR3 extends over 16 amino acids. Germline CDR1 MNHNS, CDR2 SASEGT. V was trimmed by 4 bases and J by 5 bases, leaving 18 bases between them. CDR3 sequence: CASSGPTTSRDQPQHF. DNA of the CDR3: TGTGCCAGCAGTGGACCGACAACTAGTCGAGATCAGCCCCAGCATTTT.